This T cell receptor beta chain was found in a study of shared clonotypes between healthy human individuals. Roughly 33,000 T cell genomes, or approximately 190 ng DNA, went into the sorted-subset replicate PCRs. Libraries were prepared by immunoSEQ multiplex PCR; TCRdb keeps only in-frame clonotypes and omits some of them. Here the sample spans 2 million to 2.5 million clones, approximately 95% being singletons. The study, taken as a whole, reports: Relative to their counterparts shared across all four donors, non-shared clonotypes exhibited diminished generation probabilities. Larger estimated richness was generally seen in naive subsets than in memory subsets.

Germline CDR1 reads SNHLY; CDR2 reads FYNNEI. This CDR3 has 16 amino acids. V shed 9 bases, J shed 3 bases, and the junction held 12 bases outside the gene matches. Regarding this clone: Its target is not known.

V usage is TRBV2 and J usage is TRBJ2-4; 9 bases agree with TRBD1. The sample comprised naive CD4+ T cells from PBMCs. Subset of the sample: CD45RA+ positively selected. The sequence was obtained from a man aged 18 to 30 in good health. Some clones in this sample may be carry-over from other donors' samples. Written as DNA, the CDR3 is TGTGCCAGTGCCCGGGACAGGGTTTCCTTCAAAAACATTCAGTACTTC. It translates to CASARDRVSFKNIQYF.